The entry that follows covers one TCR beta chain sequence. The antigen is not known. The data derive from a study of cytomegalovirus exposure and HLA in healthy donors. This CDR3 region has 18 residues. CDR1 is LGHNA, CDR2 YNFKEQ, per germline. Trimming took off 2 bases at V and 3 bases at J, with 22 bases between the two ends. Researchers ran the PCR with 60 Vbeta and 13 Jbeta primers. Produced via immunoSEQ multiplex PCR; TCRdb's table is partial and in-frame only. The table records 100,000 to 150,000 clones, 75% to 90% of them present only once. Points from the study as a whole: Later work found that TCR association rates differed between HLA loci; DRB1 had the most and HLA-C the fewest.

The chain employs TRBV4-2 and TRBJ2-5; D is perhaps TRBD2 (7 bases). The sequence was obtained from a man younger than 45 in good health and CMV-seropositive. The sample consisted of PBMCs. This CDR3 reads CASSQSDQRGGLKETQYF. CDR3 nucleotides: TGTGCCAGCAGCCAATCTGACCAACGCGGGGGCTTAAAAGAGACCCAGTACTTC.